The rows below give T cell receptor beta chains drawn from one sample of a study of blood T cell repertoires in COVID-19. Libraries were prepared by immunoSEQ multiplex PCR; TCRdb keeps only in-frame clonotypes and omits some of them. The data contain a few hundred thousand clones, about 81% of them singletons. The sample taken for sequencing was PBMCs or T cells enriched from blood (not recorded which). All receptors come from a man aged 40-55 years who had recovered from COVID-19. Each CDR3 is given with its conserved first and last residue. The order of the fields is J gene, V gene, D gene, clone size, CDR3 DNA, CDR3 protein. D genes are given only for firm matches. Not all rows give a size; the values are once, few, many and, for expanded clones, a class.

>TRBJ1-4|TRBV2|.|few
TGTGCCAGCAGTCCGGGAACGCAAAATGAAAAACTGTTTTTT
CASSPGTQNEKLFF
>TRBJ2-3|TRBV3-1/TRBV3-2|TRBD2|once
TGTGCCAGCAGCCAAGCGGGGGGGGCCCCAGATACGCAGTATTTT
CASSQAGGAPDTQYF
>TRBJ1-3|TRBV4-1|.|.
TGCGCCAGCAGCCGAGTACAGGACTCTGGAAACACCATATATTTT
CASSRVQDSGNTIYF
>TRBJ2-5|TRBV6-5|TRBD1|.
TGTGCCAGCAGTCAGAGGGGGCAGGGGGAGACCCAGTACTTC
CASSQRGQGETQYF
>TRBJ1-2|TRBV5-4|.|once
TGTGCCAGCAGCTTAACAGGGCTTGGCTACACCTTC
CASSLTGLGYTF
>TRBJ1-1|TRBV5-1|TRBD1|.
TGCGCCAGCAGCTTGGTCGCCGGGACAGAGGACTTGGGCACTGAAGCTTTCTTT
CASSLVAGTEDLGTEAFF
>TRBJ2-2|TRBV3-1/TRBV3-2|.|.
TGTGCCAGCAGGCGGAGCGGGGAGCTGTTTTTT
CASRRSGELFF
>TRBJ2-7|TRBV9|TRBD2|.
TGTGCCAGCAGCGCGGGGATAGCGGGCGAGCAGTACTTC
CASSAGIAGEQYF
>TRBJ1-4|TRBV7-8|.|.
TGTGCCAGCAGGAACACAAGCGGGGGGCGGGGAAAACTGTTTTTT
CASRNTSGGRGKLFF
>TRBJ1-3|TRBV9|.|.
TGTGCCAGCAGCGTAGGGCTGTTTGGAAACACCATATATTTT
CASSVGLFGNTIYF
>TRBJ2-7|TRBV5-1|TRBD1|.
TGCGCCAGCAGCCTCCTTAGGACAGGGGCCACCTACGAGCAGTACTTC
CASSLLRTGATYEQYF
>TRBJ2-1|TRBV24-1|TRBD2|.
TGTGCCACCAGGGGGCGACTAGCGGGAGCTAGCAATGAGCAGTTCTTC
CATRGRLAGASNEQFF
>TRBJ1-4|TRBV9|TRBD1|once
TGTGCCAGCAGCTCAAAACCCATAGGACAGGGAGGGGAAAAACTGTTTTTT
CASSSKPIGQGGEKLFF
>TRBJ1-1|TRBV9|.|.
TGTGCCAGCAGCCTCTTCTCGAACACTGAAGCTTTCTTT
CASSLFSNTEAFF
>TRBJ1-3|TRBV12-3/TRBV12-4|.|.
TGTGCCAGCAGTCCCCTTTCTAGAAACACCATATATTTT
CASSPLSRNTIYF
>TRBJ1-2|TRBV27|.|once
TGTGCCAGCAGCCTGACAGGTCCTAACTATGGCTACACCTTC
CASSLTGPNYGYTF
>TRBJ2-3|TRBV19|.|.
TGTGCCAGTAGTAGTGAGGGTCGGCAGCGGTACACAGATACGCAGTATTTT
CASSSEGRQRYTDTQYF